These 24 T cell receptor beta chains originate from one sample sequenced in a study of blood T cell repertoires in COVID-19 (dated by TCRdb to the early 2020s). Receptor libraries were prepared by the immunoSEQ multiplex PCR assay. TCRdb limited this immuneACCESS table to in-frame rearrangements with V and J called. A share of clones is missing; checked studies link under half to unresolved V genes, and the rest is unexplained. The sample records fewer than 250,000 clones, 80% to 90% of which are singletons. Less than 3.5% of the sample is taken by the ten largest. The source material was peripheral blood. Receptors were obtained from a man in his forties or fifties with active or convalescent COVID-19.

This chain uses TRBV7-6 with TRBJ2-5; 9 bases align to TRBD2. The CDR3 spans 15 residues. Germline V gives CDR1 SGHVS, CDR2 FNYEAQ. Trimming took 5 bases from V and 5 from J; bases not matched to a gene: 9. CDR3 residues: CASSPSGGRLETQYF. As DNA, the CDR3 is TGTGCCAGCAGCCCCAGCGGGGGGAGATTGGAGACCCAGTACTTC.

This clone occurred once. The CDR3: CASSPTAGGGTEAFF. The DNA of the CDR3 is TGTGCCAGCAGTCCCACGGCCGGGGGAGGTACTGAAGCTTTCTTT. This chain uses TRBV28 with TRBJ1-1; weak D call: TRBD1 (5 bases). Trimming pared 5 bases from V and 5 bases from J, leaving 18 bases between. CDR3 size: 15 residues. The germline V gene has CDR1 MDHEN and CDR2 SYDVKM.

The CDR3: CASNRGFGYTF. Written as DNA, the CDR3 is TGTGCCAGCAACAGGGGATTTGGCTACACCTTC. The J gene is TRBJ1-2, the V gene TRBV2, with TRBD1 identical over 7 bases. Germline V gives CDR1 SNHLY, CDR2 FYNNEI. The CDR3 spans 11 residues. Trimming removed 7 bases from V and 7 bases from J; junction bases left unmatched: 3.

V is TRBV7-9 and J is TRBJ2-7; 7 nucleotides line up with TRBD1. The CDR3 length is 13 residues. V lost 5 bases and J lost 3; bases outside the gene matches: 4. Germline V gene data show CDR1 as SEHNR and CDR2 as FQNEAQ (reference sequence). CDR3 protein: CASSPGQFYEQYF. The CDR3 bases are TGTGCCAGCAGCCCGGGACAGTTCTACGAGCAGTACTTC.

This rearrangement joins TRBV9 to TRBJ1-3; the D is unclear. Germline V lookup: CDR1 SGDLS, CDR2 YYNGEE. V was cut by 0 bases and J by 0 bases, with 10 bases left in between. This CDR3 is built from 16 residues. The DNA of the CDR3 is TGTGCCAGCAGCGTAGACGCAGGCGACTCTGGAAACACCATATATTTT. Protein product: CASSVDAGDSGNTIYF.

This sequence joins TRBV19 and TRBJ1-2, with D perhaps matching TRBD1 (6 bases). The germline V gene encodes CDR1 LNHDA and CDR2 SQIVND (reference sequence). V lost 4 bases to trimming and J lost 0 bases, with 18 bases between them. This CDR3 comprises 17 residues. CDR3 nucleotides: TGTGCCAGTAGTACCTCATTTGGACAGCCTACTAACTATGGCTACACCTTC. Translated, it gives CASSTSFGQPTNYGYTF.

This clone has a handful of counts. The chain couples TRBV7-8 to TRBJ1-3; D may be TRBD1 (6 bases). The CDR3 is 16 residues long. Per the germline V gene, CDR1 is SGHVS and CDR2 is FQNEAQ. V lost 3 bases and J lost 0, with 12 bases in between. CDR3 in amino acids: CASSFQQGFSGNTIYF. CDR3 nucleotides: TGTGCCAGCAGCTTCCAGCAGGGGTTCTCTGGAAACACCATATATTTT. Supplemented by reference TRBV7-8 and TRBJ1-3, the full variable domain reads GAGVSQSPRYKVAKRGQDVALRCDPISGHVSLFWYQQALGQGPEFLTYFQNEAQLDKSGLPSDRFFAERPEGSVSTLKIQRTQQEDSAVYLCASSFQQGFSGNTIYFGEGSWLTVV.

V usage is TRBV5-5 and J usage is TRBJ2-2; D is perhaps TRBD1 (5 bases). Germline CDR1 is SGHKS and CDR2 is YYEKEE (reference sequence). The CDR3 totals 15 residues. The V and J ends lost 0 bases and 7 bases respectively, with 13 bases between them. CDR3 protein: CASSLVQGSGGELFF. The CDR3 DNA reads TGTGCCAGCAGCTTGGTGCAGGGCTCGGGCGGGGAGCTGTTTTTT.

The DNA of the CDR3 is TGCGCCAGCAGCCAAGATCGCGTTTCCTACGAGCAGTACTTC. Translated: CASSQDRVSYEQYF. The V and J genes are TRBV4-1 and TRBJ2-7; no clear D. Germline lookup yields CDR1 MGHRA and CDR2 YSYEKL. The length of the CDR3 is 14 residues. V was trimmed by 0 bases and J by 1 base, leaving 7 bases between them.

The chain employs TRBV18 and TRBJ2-6; TRBD2 is a possible D gene (7 bases). The germline CDR1 and CDR2 sequences are KGHSH and LQKENI. V lost 3 bases to trimming and J lost 1 base, with 19 bases between them. The CDR3 has 19 amino acids. The CDR3 sequence is CASSPVSGGGASGANVLTF. CDR3 DNA: TGTGCCAGCTCACCGGTTAGCGGAGGGGGGGCGTCTGGGGCCAACGTCCTGACTTTC.

This clone was recorded only once. J is TRBJ1-4 and V is TRBV10-2; D is perhaps TRBD1 (6 bases). V gave up 6 bases and J gave up 0 bases, with 8 bases separating them. The CDR3 sequence is 14 residues long. Germline-derived CDR1 and CDR2 are WSHSY and SAAADI. CDR3 DNA: TGCGCCAGCAGGGGGACACCAACTAATGAAAAACTGTTTTTT. Its protein is CASRGTPTNEKLFF.

CDR3 region: CASSSGGGSYEQYF. For the CDR3, the DNA is TGTGCCAGCAGCTCTGGGGGAGGCTCCTACGAGCAGTACTTC. The V and J genes are TRBV5-4 and TRBJ2-7, with D maybe TRBD2 (6 bases). The germline gives CDR1 SGHNT, CDR2 YYREEE (reference sequence). V was clipped by 3 bases and J by 0 bases, with 10 bases between them. The CDR3 is 14 amino acids. Full variable domain (rest looked up from reference TRBV5-4 and TRBJ2-7): ETGVTQSPTHLIKTRGQQVTLRCSSQSGHNTVSWYQQALGQGPQFIFQYYREEENGRGNFPPRFSGLQFPNYSSELNVNALELDDSALYLCASSSGGGSYEQYFGPGTRLTVT.

This chain links TRBV5-6 with TRBJ1-2; 10 bases align to TRBD1. CDR1 is SGHDT, CDR2 YYEEEE, per germline. The CDR3 contains 14 residues. The J segment lost 4 bases and the V segment lost 4 bases, leaving 4 bases of the junction unmatched. CDR3 nucleotides: TGTGCCAGCAGCCGAGGACAGGGGGTCTATGGCTACACCTTC. Encoded protein: CASSRGQGVYGYTF.

This chain links TRBV2 with TRBJ1-2; TRBD1 matches at 8 bases. Unmatched junction bases numbered 11, after V lost 6 bases and J lost 8 bases. Germline CDR1 and CDR2: SNHLY and FYNNEI. The CDR3 consists of 14 residues. CDR3 sequence (DNA): TGTGCCAGCAGCGCCCAGGGGGCATCGGGAGGCTACACCTTC. It specifies CASSAQGASGGYTF.

The chain employs TRBV20-1 and TRBJ2-1, with D maybe TRBD2 (6 bases). CDR1 is DFQATT and CDR2 is SNEGSKA in the germline V gene (reference sequence). The CDR3 extends over 15 amino acids. Deletions cut 3 bases from V and 9 bases from J, with 21 bases between. As DNA, the CDR3 is TGCAGTGCTAGTGAGGTGCGGGGTTCGATAGGTGAGCAGTTCTTC. It yields the protein CSASEVRGSIGEQFF.

The V call is TRBV15, the J call TRBJ2-2; 8 bases agree with TRBD1. J was trimmed by 5 bases and V by 3 bases; bases with no gene match: 2. Germline V gives CDR1 LNHNV, CDR2 YYDKDF (reference sequence). This CDR3 spans 14 amino acids. CDR3: CATSSQGATGELFF. The CDR3 nucleotides are TGTGCCACCAGCAGTCAGGGGGCGACCGGGGAGCTGTTTTTT. The full variable domain, completed using reference TRBV15 and TRBJ2-2, is DAMVIQNPRYQVTQFGKPVTLSCSQTLNHNVMYWYQQKSSQAPKLLFHYYDKDFNNEADTPDNFQSRRPNTSFCFLDIRSPGLGDTAMYLCATSSQGATGELFFGEGSRLTVL.

The DNA of the CDR3 is TGTGCCAGCAGTTACTCGAGGGTAAAGTCCTACAATGAGCAGTTCTTC. Translation: CASSYSRVKSYNEQFF. J is TRBJ2-1 and V is TRBV6-2 or TRBV6-3, with D possibly TRBD2 on 5 matching bases. Trimming removed 0 bases from V and 1 base from J, with 10 bases in between. Germline V gene data show CDR1 as MNHEY and CDR2 as SVGEGT. The CDR3 runs to 16 residues.

This clone was seen only once. The rearrangement uses TRBV6-5 and TRBJ2-7, with TRBD1 identical over 10 bases. Germline lookup yields CDR1 MNHEY and CDR2 SVGAGI. Losses at the gene ends were 9 bases for V and 1 base for J; bases not matched to a gene: 3. CDR3 length: 13 residues. Written as DNA, the CDR3 is TGTGCCAGTGGGACAGGGGCTTCCTACGAGCAGTACTTC. This translates into CASGTGASYEQYF.

V gene TRBV3-1 (or the pseudogene TRBV3-2) combines with J gene TRBJ1-5; D might be TRBD1 (6 bases). The CDR3 loop spans 15 amino acids. Germline V gene data show CDR1 as LGHDT and CDR2 as YNNKEL (reference sequence). Trimming shortened V by 5 bases and J by 7 bases, and 18 bases separated the two germline ends. CDR3 loop: CASSDKTGFGQPQHF. CDR3 in DNA: TGTGCCAGCAGCGACAAGACAGGCTTTGGACAGCCCCAGCATTTT.

The chain couples TRBV25-1 to TRBJ1-2, with TRBD1 identical over 8 bases. The CDR3 spans 13 residues. V was clipped by 4 bases and J by 7 bases; unmatched bases: 5. CDR1 and CDR2 from the germline V gene are MGHDK and SYGVNS. The DNA for the CDR3 is TGTGCCAGCAGTGCGCAGGGGGCGCTTGGCTACACCTTC. This translates into CASSAQGALGYTF.

The chain recombines TRBV30 with TRBJ1-5, with a possible D match to TRBD1 (5 bases). The CDR3 is 15 amino acids. The V gene's germline CDR1 is GTSNPN and CDR2 SVGIG (reference sequence). Deletions cut 1 base from V and 0 bases from J, with 10 bases between. Written as DNA, the CDR3 is TGTGCCTGGAGTGGGCAGGGTCATAGCAATCAGCCCCAGCATTTT. Residues: CAWSGQGHSNQPQHF.

V usage is TRBV10-3 and J usage is TRBJ2-3; TRBD2 aligns across 7 bases. Germline V gene sequence: CDR1 ENHRY, CDR2 SYGVKD. Trimming cost V 7 bases and J 4 bases; bases outside gene matches: 8. The CDR3 runs to 14 residues. The CDR3 DNA is TGTGCCATCAATGGCGGGGGAGGGGCAGATACGCAGTATTTT. Translated: CAINGGGGADTQYF.

The chain employs TRBV10-3 and TRBJ2-1; 12 nucleotides align to TRBD1. Germline V lookup: CDR1 ENHRY, CDR2 SYGVKD. The CDR3 consists of 15 residues. After removal of 4 bases from V and 6 bases from J, the junction contained 4 bases not matched to a gene. The CDR3 protein is CAISGPGQGANEQFF. CDR3 in DNA: TGTGCCATCAGTGGTCCGGGACAGGGGGCCAATGAGCAGTTCTTC.

A single count supports this clone. The chain combines TRBV18 with TRBJ2-7; 10 bases are a match to TRBD2. Trimming took 3 bases from V and 5 from J; bases not matched to a gene: 10. This CDR3 is built from 16 residues. Germline assignment: CDR1 KGHSH and CDR2 LQKENI. The CDR3 protein is CASSPTPTGTSDEQYF. In DNA, the CDR3 is TGTGCCAGCTCACCTACCCCTACCGGGACTAGCGACGAGCAGTACTTC.